The 21 T cell receptor beta chains given below trace back to one sample, sequenced in a study of shared clonotypes between healthy human individuals. TCRdb's table, derived via immunoSEQ multiplex PCR, lists solely in-frame clones and lacks some. The table lists millions of clones, less than 95% of them singletons. CD45RO negativity and positive selection for CCR7 defined naive CD8 cells, a population that excluded terminally differentiated effector memory CD45RA+ cells. What was sequenced was naive CD8+ T cells sorted from blood. The receptors were sampled from a man aged 18 to 30 in good health.

The chain combines TRBV6-5 with TRBJ1-1, with D unclear. Germline V gene lookup returns CDR1 MNHEY and CDR2 SVGAGI. This CDR3 spans 13 amino acids. The germline V and J ends were trimmed by 8 bases and 1 base, with 11 bases remaining between them. This CDR3 reads CASHPVGNTEAFF. The CDR3 coding sequence is TGTGCCAGCCACCCGGTAGGGAACACTGAAGCTTTCTTT.

This rearrangement joins TRBV5-6 to TRBJ2-1, with TRBD2 identical over 10 bases. CDR1 is SGHDT, CDR2 YYEEEE, per germline. V lost 2 bases to trimming and J lost 9 bases; unmatched junction nucleotides: 5. The length of the CDR3 is 14 residues. The CDR3 reads CASSFLAGESEQFF. CDR3 sequence (DNA): TGTGCCAGCAGCTTTCTAGCGGGAGAGAGTGAGCAGTTCTTC.

The chain carries TRBV5-4 and TRBJ2-7; D is undetermined. Trimming pared 2 bases from V and 5 bases from J, leaving 14 bases between. The length of the CDR3 is 14 residues. Germline V gene data show CDR1 as SGHNT and CDR2 as YYREEE (reference sequence). The CDR3: CASSFRGGPHEQYF. The CDR3 nucleotides are TGTGCCAGCAGCTTCCGAGGTGGCCCCCACGAGCAGTACTTC.

V is TRBV6-6 and J is TRBJ1-5; no reliable D call. Between the trimmed V and J ends, which lost 2 bases and 0 bases, there was a span of 11 bases. The CDR3 runs to 16 residues. Per the germline V gene, CDR1 is MNHNY and CDR2 is SVGAGI (reference sequence). CDR3 sequence reads: CASSYAPSSSNQPQHF. The CDR3 DNA is TGTGCCAGCAGTTACGCTCCCTCAAGTAGCAATCAGCCCCAGCATTTT.

At least ten counts were recorded for this clone. Additional DNA sequences in this sample encode the identical CDR3. The chain has TRBV29-1 and TRBJ1-1; D is unclear. The CDR3 totals 13 residues. Germline-derived CDR1 and CDR2 are SQVTM and ANQGSEA. Deletions cut 4 bases from V and 0 bases from J, with 9 bases between. The CDR3 loop reads CSVALSLNTEAFF. In DNA, the CDR3 is TGCAGCGTTGCTTTGTCGTTGAACACTGAAGCTTTCTTT.

A single count supports this clone. Other DNA sequences within the sample encode an identical CDR3. The chain carries TRBV4-1 and TRBJ2-7, with a weak D call TRBD2 (6 bases). The CDR3 extends over 14 amino acids. Trimming removed 2 bases from V and 1 base from J, with 9 bases in between. Germline-derived CDR1 and CDR2 are MGHRA and YSYEKL. Here the CDR3 reads CASSQLRDSYEQYF. DNA for the CDR3: TGCGCCAGCAGCCAATTGCGGGATTCCTACGAGCAGTACTTC.

This clone was found once. The CDR3 DNA follows: TGTGCCAGCCGCGTCAACACCGGTGGCACAGATACGCAGTATTTT. Translation gives CASRVNTGGTDTQYF. The chain is built from TRBV6-5 and TRBJ2-3; no definite D call. The V end lost 8 bases, the J end lost 1 base, and 16 bases lay between the germline ends. The length of the CDR3 is 15 residues. Germline V gene sequence: CDR1 MNHEY, CDR2 SVGAGI.

This chain connects TRBV10-3 to TRBJ1-1; D is perhaps TRBD1 (5 bases). The CDR3 is 13 residues long. Germline V CDR1 and CDR2: ENHRY, SYGVKD. V lost 11 bases and J 0 bases, leaving 13 bases between the germline ends. The CDR3 spells CASGPTVNTEAFF. The CDR3 bases are TGTGCCTCCGGGCCGACAGTGAACACTGAAGCTTTCTTT.

This clone was seen a single time. V usage is TRBV7-9 and J usage is TRBJ2-1; D is ambiguous. Germline CDR1 is SEHNR and CDR2 is FQNEAQ (reference sequence). CDR3 length: 11 residues. V lost 3 bases and J 10 bases, leaving 7 bases between the germline ends. Here the CDR3 DNA reads TGTGCCAGCAGCTTTTTGGAAGAGCAGTTCTTC. Translation: CASSFLEEQFF.

This chain joins TRBV9 and TRBJ1-1; no reliable D call. This CDR3 is built from 13 residues. Looked up from germline, CDR1 is SGDLS and CDR2 is YYNGEE. V was pared by 3 bases and J by 8 bases, with 14 bases between. The CDR3 DNA sequence: TGTGCCAGCAGCGCAGGACCGGCAACAGAAGCTTTCTTT. Amino acids: CASSAGPATEAFF.

This chain links TRBV13 with TRBJ2-7; 7 nucleotides agree with TRBD1. V lost 4 bases to trimming and J lost 1 base; unmatched junction nucleotides: 7. This CDR3 is built from 15 residues. Germline V gene sequence: CDR1 PRHDT, CDR2 FYEKMQ (reference sequence). In DNA form, the CDR3 reads TGTGCCAGCAGCTCTCTCGGGGACAGTTCCTACGAGCAGTACTTC. Translating gives CASSSLGDSSYEQYF.

This chain joins TRBV27 and TRBJ2-3; D is uncertain. CDR1 and CDR2 from the germline V gene are MNHEY and SMNVEV (reference sequence). Deletions cut 6 bases from V and 5 bases from J, with 12 bases between. The CDR3 runs to 13 residues. CDR3 amino acids: CASSYLMVDTQYF. For the CDR3, the DNA is TGTGCCAGCAGCTATCTCATGGTAGATACGCAGTATTTT.

This chain joins TRBV6-1 and TRBJ2-1; 7 nucleotides align to TRBD2. The length of the CDR3 is 17 residues. The V and J ends lost 3 bases and 5 bases, in that order; junction bases with no gene match: 13. The germline CDR1 and CDR2 sequences are MNHNS and SASEGT. The CDR3 coding sequence is TGTGCCAGCAGTGATGGGACTATGGCGGGGGAAGACAATGAGCAGTTCTTC. This encodes CASSDGTMAGEDNEQFF.

This clone was counted a single time. The chain links TRBV10-1 to TRBJ2-1, with TRBD1 identical over 9 bases. Germline CDR1 and CDR2: WNHNN and SYGVQD (reference sequence). Trimming cost V 4 bases and J 1 base; bases outside gene matches: 2. This CDR3 contains 15 residues. CDR3 nucleotides: TGCGCCAGCAGTGGGGGACAGGGTTCCTACAATGAGCAGTTCTTC. Amino acids: CASSGGQGSYNEQFF.

The chain carries TRBV13 and TRBJ2-7; perhaps TRBD1 as D (6 bases). This CDR3 is built from 13 residues. CDR1 is PRHDT and CDR2 is FYEKMQ in the germline V gene (reference sequence). V gave up 5 bases and J gave up 2 bases, with 10 bases separating them. CDR3 DNA: TGTGCCAGCAGCAGCAGGGGTACCTACGAGCAGTACTTC. Translation: CASSSRGTYEQYF.

This clone was counted once. J is TRBJ2-2 and V is TRBV27; TRBD1 matches at 11 bases. The CDR3 length is 13 residues. After removal of 8 bases from V and 7 bases from J, the junction contained 3 bases not matched to a gene. CDR1 and CDR2 from the germline V gene are MNHEY and SMNVEV (reference sequence). The CDR3 nucleotides read TGTGCCAGCGGACAGGGGGCGCGCGGGGAGCTGTTTTTT. This encodes CASGQGARGELFF.

The rearrangement links TRBV9 to TRBJ2-1; tentatively, D is TRBD2 (5 bases). This CDR3 contains 14 residues. V was clipped by 5 bases and J by 4 bases, with 13 bases between them. Germline V gene sequence: CDR1 SGDLS, CDR2 YYNGEE. CDR3 sequence: CASSTPGGYNEQFF. The CDR3 bases are TGTGCCAGCAGTACGCCGGGCGGGTACAATGAGCAGTTCTTC.

The V and J genes are TRBV4-1 and TRBJ2-1; D might be TRBD2 (6 bases). This CDR3 contains 17 residues. Trimming pared 1 base from V and 0 bases from J, leaving 13 bases between. Germline values: CDR1 MGHRA, CDR2 YSYEKL. CDR3 loop: CASSQGLGGGSYNEQFF. CDR3 coding DNA: TGCGCCAGCAGCCAAGGGCTCGGGGGAGGCTCCTACAATGAGCAGTTCTTC.

Notes on this clone: Other DNA sequences in this specimen translate into the identical CDR3. The chain has TRBV7-9 and TRBJ1-1; no definite D call. Germline V lookup: CDR1 SEHNR, CDR2 FQNEAQ (reference sequence). The CDR3 runs 13 residues. Deletions cut 1 base from V and 4 bases from J, with 7 bases between. The CDR3 DNA reads TGTGCCAGCAGCTTAGGAGAGGTCACTGAAGCTTTCTTT. This encodes CASSLGEVTEAFF.

The CDR3 nucleotides read TGTGCCAGTGAGTACGGGACAGGGAACACTGAAGCTTTCTTT. Translating gives CASEYGTGNTEAFF. The V call is TRBV19, the J call TRBJ1-1; 8 bases match TRBD1. The CDR3 has 14 residues. V gave up 8 bases and J gave up 1 base; unmatched junction bases: 6. Germline CDR1 and CDR2: LNHDA and SQIVND (reference sequence).

The chain has TRBV28 and TRBJ1-2; D is unresolved. This CDR3 has 12 amino acids. The V end was cut by 2 bases, the J end by 3 bases, with 4 bases between. Germline CDR1 MDHEN, CDR2 SYDVKM. The CDR3 sequence is CASSLLHYGYTF. The CDR3 coding sequence is TGTGCCAGCAGTTTACTGCACTATGGCTACACCTTC.